These 28 T cell receptor beta chains originate from one sample sequenced in a study of cytomegalovirus exposure and HLA in healthy donors. Primers: 60 Vbeta forward and 13 Jbeta reverse. This table comes from immunoSEQ multiplex PCR, and its TCRdb copy is limited to in-frame clones, with some not included. The table lists approximately 180,000 clones. Material: PBMCs. These receptors came from a man younger than 40 in good health and CMV-seronegative.

The chain employs TRBV19 and TRBJ2-7; 12 bases are a match to TRBD2. J was trimmed by 1 base and V by 10 bases; bases with no gene match: 5. Germline CDR1 and CDR2: LNHDA and SQIVND (reference sequence). This CDR3 is built from 14 residues. CDR3 DNA sequence: TGTGCCACCGAGACTAGCGGGAGATCCTACGAGCAGTACTTC. The encoded protein is CATETSGRSYEQYF. Using reference TRBV19 and TRBJ2-7 for the parts outside the CDR3, the full variable domain is DGGITQSPKYLFRKEGQNVTLSCEQNLNHDAMYWYRQDPGQGLRLIYYSQIVNDFQKGDIAEGYSVSREKKESFPLTVTSAQKNPTAFYLCATETSGRSYEQYFGPGTRLTVT.

The chain carries TRBV28 and TRBJ2-1; 8 bases match TRBD2. The CDR3 covers 16 residues. Germline CDR1 MDHEN, CDR2 SYDVKM. V lost 4 bases to trimming and J lost 8 bases; unmatched junction nucleotides: 13. The CDR3 DNA follows: TGTGCCAGCAGTTACTCCCCGGGACTAGGAAATCATGAGCAGTTCTTC. Translation gives CASSYSPGLGNHEQFF.

The rearrangement links TRBV7-2 to TRBJ2-1; 9 bases match TRBD2. The V segment lost 1 base and the J segment 6 bases; nucleotides outside the gene matches: 1. This CDR3 has 14 amino acids. In germline, CDR1 is SGHTA, CDR2 FQGNSA. The DNA of the CDR3 is TGTGCCAGCAGCTTAGGGACTAGCGTCAATGAGCAGTTCTTC. It encodes CASSLGTSVNEQFF.

This chain joins TRBV11-3 and TRBJ1-4; 9 bases align to TRBD1. This CDR3 is built from 15 residues. Germline V gene data show CDR1 as SGHNT and CDR2 as YENEEA. Trimming removed 3 bases from V and 7 bases from J; junction bases left unmatched: 6. The CDR3 sequence is CASSFWTGASEKLFF. The CDR3 DNA reads TGTGCCAGCAGCTTCTGGACAGGGGCGAGTGAAAAACTGTTTTTT.

V and J are TRBV19 and TRBJ1-5; perhaps TRBD1 as D (6 bases). This CDR3 contains 16 residues. The ends were cut back, 4 bases at V and 9 bases at J, with 22 bases in the middle. Looked up from germline, CDR1 is LNHDA and CDR2 is SQIVND (reference sequence). The CDR3 here is CASSRFTQGPMWPQHF. The DNA of the CDR3 is TGTGCCAGTAGTAGGTTCACACAGGGCCCGATGTGGCCCCAGCATTTT.

The chain recombines TRBV19 with TRBJ1-5, with 11 bases fitting TRBD1. The ends lost 4 bases at V and 2 bases at J; junction bases unmatched: 10. Germline-derived CDR1 and CDR2 are LNHDA and SQIVND (reference sequence). The CDR3 length is 18 residues. The CDR3 loop reads CASSTSGQGASGNQPQHF. The CDR3 bases are TGTGCCAGTAGTACTTCCGGACAGGGGGCGAGTGGCAATCAGCCCCAGCATTTT.

CDR3 nucleotides: TGTGCCAGTAGTAGGAAGACAGGGGGTAACTATGGCTACACCTTC. This translates into CASSRKTGGNYGYTF. The V and J genes are TRBV19 and TRBJ1-2, with TRBD1 matching over 9 bases. Germline CDR1 and CDR2: LNHDA and SQIVND (reference sequence). This CDR3 contains 15 residues. V was clipped by 4 bases and J by 1 base; unmatched bases: 4.

The chain uses TRBV7-6 and TRBJ2-7; D unclear. CDR1 and CDR2 from the germline V gene are SGHVS and FNYEAQ. CDR3 length: 13 amino acids. V was trimmed by 5 bases and J by 3 bases, leaving 11 bases between them. CDR3: CASSPGSGYEQYF. DNA for the CDR3: TGTGCCAGCAGCCCCGGATCGGGCTACGAGCAGTACTTC.

As to this clone: At one end, the junction sequence differs from germline, possibly due to a read error. The chain links TRBV11-2 to TRBJ1-1; 10 nucleotides line up with TRBD1. Looked up from germline, CDR1 is SGHAT and CDR2 is FQNNGV. CDR3 size: 16 residues. Written as DNA, the CDR3 is TGTGCCAGCAAAAATATATGGGACAGGGGAAACAGTGAAGCTTTCTTT. Translation gives CASKNIWDRGNSEAFF. The full variable domain, with the rest looked up from reference TRBV11-2 and TRBJ1-1, is EAGVAQSPRYKIIEKRQSVAFWCNPISGHATLYWYQQILGQGPKLLIQFQNNGVVDDSQLPKDRFSAERLKGVDSTLKIQPAKLEDSAVYLCASKNIWDRGNSEAFFGQGTRLTVV.

The chain uses TRBV18 and TRBJ1-1; D might be TRBD1 (6 bases). CDR1 KGHSH and CDR2 LQKENI come from the germline V gene. This CDR3 is 16 amino acids long. Trimming left V 2 bases short and J 1 base short, with 14 bases between. CDR3 sequence: CASSPLYRTENTEAFF. The DNA for the CDR3 is TGTGCCAGCTCACCATTATATCGGACAGAGAACACTGAAGCTTTCTTT.

The gene calls are TRBV4-1 and TRBJ1-1, with 8 positions matching TRBD1. The CDR3 contains 15 residues. J lost 11 bases, V lost 2 bases, and 13 bases had no gene match. The germline V gene encodes CDR1 MGHRA and CDR2 YSYEKL. As DNA, the CDR3 is TGCGCCAGCAGCCAAATTCGAAGTCCGGACAGGGTGGCTTTCTTT. Amino acids: CASSQIRSPDRVAFF.

In DNA, the CDR3 is TGTGCCAGCAGCTTACCCACAGGGGTTAACACTGAAGCTTTCTTT. This translates into CASSLPTGVNTEAFF. This chain links TRBV5-4 with TRBJ1-1; TRBD1 matches 7 bases. The ends lost 2 bases at V and 2 bases at J; junction bases unmatched: 6. Germline CDR1 and CDR2: SGHNT and YYREEE (reference sequence). This CDR3 contains 15 residues.

The chain links TRBV4-2 to TRBJ1-4; D might be TRBD1 (6 bases). The germline gives CDR1 LGHNA, CDR2 YNFKEQ. Trimming left V 0 bases short and J 0 bases short, with 17 bases between. This CDR3 has 19 amino acids. CDR3 nucleotide sequence: TGTGCCAGCAGCCAAGACCCCCCAGGGGACGTTGCAACTAATGAAAAACTGTTTTTT. The encoded protein is CASSQDPPGDVATNEKLFF.

CDR3 region: CATTGQGSNEQYF. The CDR3 nucleotides are TGTGCCACCACGGGACAGGGGTCCAACGAGCAGTACTTC. This chain joins TRBV13 and TRBJ2-7, with 10 positions matching TRBD1. Germline lookup yields CDR1 PRHDT and CDR2 FYEKMQ (reference sequence). The V gene end was trimmed by 10 bases and the J gene end by 5 bases; junction bases not matched to a gene: 8. The CDR3 extends over 13 amino acids.

The chain is built from TRBV29-1 and TRBJ2-1; a weak D match, TRBD1 (6 bases). In germline, CDR1 is SQVTM, CDR2 ANQGSEA. V was clipped by 7 bases and J by 0 bases, with 10 bases between them. The CDR3 covers 13 residues. The CDR3 reads CSGTESSYNEQFF. CDR3 sequence (DNA): TGCAGCGGGACAGAGAGCTCCTACAATGAGCAGTTCTTC.

This chain links TRBV11-2 with TRBJ1-6; possibly TRBD1 for D (6 bases). The germline V gene has CDR1 SGHAT and CDR2 FQNNGV. The CDR3 consists of 13 residues. Trimming cost V 1 base and J 10 bases, with 8 bases left between them. CDR3 sequence reads: CASSLGTDSPLHF. Here the CDR3 DNA reads TGTGCCAGCAGCTTAGGGACAGACTCACCCCTCCACTTT.

The chain employs TRBV5-1 and TRBJ1-5; TRBD1 aligns across 8 bases. This CDR3 has 14 amino acids. CDR1 is SGHRS, CDR2 YFSETQ, per germline. V trimming: 4 bases; J trimming: 7 bases; junction bases outside the gene matches: 7. CDR3 sequence: CASSEGTGWQPQHF. CDR3 DNA sequence: TGCGCCAGCAGCGAGGGGACAGGATGGCAGCCCCAGCATTTT.

This chain joins TRBV28 and TRBJ1-4, with a tentative D call TRBD1 (6 bases). V lost 3 bases, J lost 1 base, and 9 bases lay in between. Germline values: CDR1 MDHEN, CDR2 SYDVKM. The CDR3 covers 15 residues. CDR3 amino acids: CASSFGGRTNEKLFF. CDR3 nucleotides: TGTGCCAGCAGTTTTGGGGGCAGAACTAATGAAAAACTGTTTTTT.

V gene TRBV11-2 combines with J gene TRBJ1-6, with TRBD1 identical over 9 bases. The V gene end was trimmed by 5 bases and the J gene end by 6 bases; junction bases not matched to a gene: 11. This CDR3 has 17 residues. Germline V gene data show CDR1 as SGHAT and CDR2 as FQNNGV. This CDR3 reads CASSPMWAGQGNSPLHF. The CDR3, as DNA: TGTGCCAGCAGCCCAATGTGGGCGGGACAGGGTAATTCACCCCTCCACTTT.

The chain couples TRBV2 to TRBJ2-7; 7 bases agree with TRBD1. Per the germline V gene, CDR1 is SNHLY and CDR2 is FYNNEI. The V gene end was trimmed by 6 bases and the J gene end by 0 bases; junction bases not matched to a gene: 5. This CDR3 has 14 residues. CDR3 DNA sequence: TGTGCCAGCAGGGGACAGCCGAGCTCCTACGAGCAGTACTTC. Its translation: CASRGQPSSYEQYF.

This rearrangement joins TRBV4-1 to TRBJ2-4, with D possibly being TRBD2 (6 bases). V lost 2 bases and J 0 bases, leaving 14 bases between the germline ends. This CDR3 has 17 amino acids. CDR1 MGHRA and CDR2 YSYEKL come from the germline V gene. The DNA for the CDR3 is TGCGCCAGCAGCCAATCTATAGCGGACTTAGCCAAAAACATTCAGTACTTC. This encodes CASSQSIADLAKNIQYF.

The chain is built from TRBV27 and TRBJ1-5; TRBD1 matches at 7 bases. In germline, CDR1 is MNHEY, CDR2 SMNVEV (reference sequence). The CDR3 is made up of 15 amino acids. Losses at the gene ends were 6 bases for V and 0 bases for J; bases not matched to a gene: 5. Here the CDR3 reads CASRGTARSNQPQHF. DNA for the CDR3: TGTGCCAGCAGGGGGACAGCGCGTAGCAATCAGCCCCAGCATTTT.

This rearrangement joins TRBV10-3 to TRBJ1-1, with TRBD1 as a possible D gene (6 bases). The CDR3 is 14 residues long. V gave up 8 bases and J gave up 5 bases, with 18 bases separating them. CDR1 is ENHRY and CDR2 is SYGVKD in the germline V gene. CDR3 in DNA: TGTGCCATCGGTGTCAGGGGCCAAGGTACTGAAGCTTTCTTT. Protein sequence: CAIGVRGQGTEAFF.

The rearrangement links TRBV2 to TRBJ1-2; D is unclear. This CDR3 has 15 residues. Germline lookup yields CDR1 SNHLY and CDR2 FYNNEI. V was trimmed by 0 bases and J by 7 bases, leaving 15 bases between them. The CDR3 reads CASSEAEGSTFGYTF. The CDR3 DNA follows: TGTGCCAGCAGTGAAGCGGAAGGGAGTACGTTTGGCTACACCTTC.

The chain is built from TRBV28 and TRBJ1-5; D gene uncertain. The V gene lost 7 bases and the J gene lost 4 bases, with 8 bases spanning the gap. The CDR3 sequence is 12 residues long. Germline V CDR1 and CDR2: MDHEN, SYDVKM. The CDR3 region is CASIGGNQPQHF. CDR3 nucleotides: TGTGCCAGCATCGGAGGAAATCAGCCCCAGCATTTT.

Written as DNA, the CDR3 is TGTGCCAGCACCTACCGTGCGGGAAGCACAGATACGCAGTATTTT. Its translation: CASTYRAGSTDTQYF. The chain links TRBV7-2 to TRBJ2-3, with D maybe TRBD2 (6 bases). Deletions cut 7 bases from V and 0 bases from J, with 14 bases between. The germline V gene has CDR1 SGHTA and CDR2 FQGNSA. The CDR3 has 15 residues.

The chain employs TRBV6-5 and TRBJ2-2; TRBD1 matches at 7 bases. J gave up 7 bases and V 6 bases, and 2 bases lay outside the gene matches. Germline CDR1 is MNHEY and CDR2 is SVGAGI. The CDR3 spans 12 residues. The CDR3 loop reads CASRQGSGELFF. Written as DNA, the CDR3 is TGTGCCAGCAGACAGGGGAGCGGGGAGCTGTTTTTT.

V and J are TRBV30 and TRBJ1-6; D is undetermined. Per the germline V gene, CDR1 is GTSNPN and CDR2 is SVGIG (reference sequence). The CDR3 consists of 12 residues. V lost 3 bases to trimming and J lost 10 bases, with 10 bases between them. CDR3 nucleotides: TGTGCCTGGAGGGCGCCGGGGTCACCCCTCCACTTT. It specifies CAWRAPGSPLHF.